Listed here are 9 T cell receptor beta chains from one sample, sequenced in a study of blood T cells in healthy people across ages. PCR was performed a second time for 7 to 11 cycles using a sample-barcoded 5' primer and a J-beta primer mix. TCRdb re-derived calls from the 5' RACE reads in MiXCR, one entry per CDR3 protein. The data show approximately 730,000 distinct CDR3 sequences, more than 40% seen once. The sample was blood. The receptors shown here come from a woman in her sixties in good health.

J is TRBJ2-1 and V is TRBV27, with D maybe TRBD1 (6 bases). V was cut by 3 bases and J by 10 bases, with 13 bases left in between. CDR1 is MNHEY, CDR2 SMNVEV, per germline (reference sequence). The CDR3 totals 13 residues. CDR3 in DNA: TGTGCCAGCAGTTTTTCACGGACAGTCGAGCAGTTCTTC. It encodes CASSFSRTVEQFF.

This clonotype was seen a handful of times. This rearrangement joins TRBV29-1 to TRBJ1-2, with D possibly matching TRBD1 (5 bases). This CDR3 has 13 amino acids. CDR1 and CDR2 (germline): SQVTM, ANQGSEA. Trimming took off 7 bases at V and 0 bases at J, with 12 bases between the two ends. The CDR3 here is CSGLGGTNYGYTF. CDR3 in DNA: TGCAGCGGCCTCGGGGGAACTAACTATGGCTACACCTTC.

This clonotype has a handful of counts. This sequence joins TRBV7-9 and TRBJ2-7; TRBD2 might be the D (7 bases). The CDR3 loop spans 15 amino acids. The germline V and J ends were trimmed by 0 bases and 4 bases, with 13 bases remaining between them. Per germline, CDR1 SEHNR and CDR2 FQNEAQ (reference sequence). The CDR3 region is CASSLASGGIYEQYF. CDR3 DNA sequence: TGTGCCAGCAGCTTAGCCTCGGGGGGCATATACGAGCAGTACTTC.

CDR3: CASSLVRTPYEQYF. In DNA form, the CDR3 reads TGTGCCAGCAGCTTAGTACGGACTCCCTACGAGCAGTACTTC. The V and J genes are TRBV7-8 and TRBJ2-1, with D perhaps matching TRBD2 (5 bases). The DNA end lines up better with TRBJ2-7; the J call may be wrong. The germline gives CDR1 SGHVS, CDR2 FQNEAQ. The CDR3 is 14 residues long.

This clonotype was counted only a few times. V gene TRBV5-1 combines with J gene TRBJ2-3; 7 bases map to TRBD2. This CDR3 spans 16 amino acids. V lost 0 bases and J lost 2; bases outside the gene matches: 6. Germline V gene sequence: CDR1 SGHRS, CDR2 YFSETQ. CDR3 sequence: CASSLGLAEITDTQYF. CDR3 sequence (DNA): TGCGCCAGCAGCTTGGGTCTAGCGGAAATCACAGATACGCAGTATTTT.

The rearrangement uses TRBV7-3 and TRBJ2-7; maybe TRBD2 (6 bases). The CDR3 is 15 amino acids. Germline values: CDR1 SGHTA, CDR2 FQGTGA. V lost 5 bases to trimming and J lost 7 bases, with 21 bases between them. This CDR3 reads CASSPRTGRGNEQYF. In DNA form, the CDR3 reads TGTGCCAGCAGCCCGAGGACGGGGCGGGGAAATGAGCAGTACTTC. Full variable domain (rest looked up from reference TRBV7-3 and TRBJ2-7): GAGVSQTPSNKVTEKGKYVELRCDPISGHTALYWYRQSLGQGPEFLIYFQGTGAADDSGLPNDRFFAVRPEGSVSTLKIQRTERGDSAVYLCASSPRTGRGNEQYFGPGTRLTVT.

This clonotype was seen more than once but under ten times. The chain recombines TRBV12-3 or TRBV12-4 with TRBJ2-1; 12 bases line up with TRBD2. J was trimmed by 6 bases and V by 6 bases; bases with no gene match: 6. This CDR3 spans 15 amino acids. Here the CDR3 DNA reads TGTGCCAGCAGCCGGCTAGCGGGAGGGCTCAATGAGCAGTTCTTC. It specifies CASSRLAGGLNEQFF.

This clonotype has only a few counts. The genes are TRBV10-3 and TRBJ2-1; 7 positions match TRBD2. Germline V lookup: CDR1 ENHRY, CDR2 SYGVKD. The CDR3 extends over 12 amino acids. J was trimmed by 15 bases and V by 2 bases; bases with no gene match: 7. The CDR3 DNA reads TGTGCCATCAGTGAGGCGGCGGGAGCCCCGTTCTTC. Translation gives CAISEAAGAPFF.

This clonotype has a handful of counts. The V gene is TRBV7-2, the J gene TRBJ2-7, with 13 bases that match TRBD2. From germline, CDR1 is SGHTA and CDR2 FQGNSA. This CDR3 has 15 amino acids. With V trimmed by 5 bases and J by 4 bases, 5 bases remained unmatched. The CDR3 region is CASSTGLAGVYEQYF. The CDR3 coding sequence is TGTGCCAGCAGCACCGGACTAGCGGGAGTGTACGAGCAGTACTTC.